This T cell receptor (beta chain) emerged from a study of blood T cell repertoires in COVID-19. Sequencing used immunoSEQ multiplex PCR; TCRdb keeps in-frame clones, though not all of them. Of hundreds of thousands of clones in the sample, around 89% were seen once. Germline V gives CDR1 MDHEN, CDR2 SYDVKM. This CDR3 is 13 amino acids long. V lost 10 bases and J 0 bases, leaving 7 bases between the germline ends. Specimen: PBMCs or T cells enriched from blood (not recorded which). The rearrangement uses TRBV28 and TRBJ2-6; unclear D gene. The sequence came from an older woman in a cohort exposed to, infected with or recovered from COVID-19 (not recorded which). Here the CDR3 reads CATRVSGANVLTF. The DNA for the CDR3 is TGTGCCACCCGAGTCTCTGGGGCCAACGTCCTGACTTTC. The whole variable domain, remainder taken from reference TRBV28 and TRBJ2-6, is DVKVTQSSRYLVKRTGEKVFLECVQDMDHENMFWYRQDPGLGLRLIYFSYDVKMKEKGDIPEGYSVSREKKERFSLILESASTNQTSMYLCATRVSGANVLTFGAGSRLTVL.